The rows below give T cell receptor beta chains drawn from one sample of a study of T-cell reconstitution after alpha-beta-depleted transplantation in children. TCRdb recomputed calls from the PCR reads with MiXCR, one row per CDR3 protein. The sample records around 440,000 distinct CDR3 sequences, 15% to 20% being singletons. The starting material was PBMCs, mostly from graft donor cells, obtained 360 days after TCRalphabeta/CD19-depleted stem cell transplant. These receptors originate from a boy younger than two who had a stem cell transplant for Wiskott-Aldrich syndrome, so the T cells may come from the graft donor. CDR3s include the opening cysteine and the closing phenylalanine or tryptophan. D genes are given only for firm matches. Where a row states a size, it is once, few, many or the class of an expanded clone; other rows omit it.

V gene: TRBV12-3/TRBV12-4; J gene: TRBJ2-7; D gene: .; clone size: many; CDR3 protein: CASSYRSYEQYF; CDR3 DNA: TGTGCCAGCAGTTACCGATCCTACGAGCAGTACTTC
V gene: TRBV12-3/TRBV12-4; J gene: TRBJ2-1; D gene: .; clone size: few; CDR3 protein: CASSSAGGGSYNEQFF; CDR3 DNA: TGTGCCAGCAGTTCTGCCGGAGGGGGGTCCTACAATGAGCAGTTCTTC
V gene: TRBV10-3; J gene: TRBJ2-2; D gene: .; clone size: few; CDR3 protein: CAISAQGQNTGELFF; CDR3 DNA: TGTGCCATCAGTGCACAGGGACAGAACACCGGGGAGCTGTTTTTT
V gene: TRBV11-2; J gene: TRBJ2-7; D gene: TRBD2; clone size: few; CDR3 protein: CASSLGDYGQYF; CDR3 DNA: TGTGCCAGCAGCTTAGGGGACTACGGGCAGTACTTC
V gene: TRBV6-1; J gene: TRBJ2-3; D gene: TRBD1; clone size: few; CDR3 protein: CASSPGTGMVLSTDTQYF; CDR3 DNA: TGTGCCAGCAGCCCTGGGACAGGGATGGTCTTGAGCACAGATACGCAGTATTTT
V gene: TRBV2; J gene: TRBJ1-1; D gene: .; clone size: .; CDR3 protein: CANERERNTEAFF; CDR3 DNA: TGTGCCAATGAGAGGGAGAGGAACACTGAAGCTTTCTTT
V gene: TRBV2; J gene: TRBJ2-3; D gene: TRBD1; clone size: once; CDR3 protein: CTSSQPDRANFTDTQYF; CDR3 DNA: TGTACCAGCAGTCAACCGGACAGGGCCAACTTCACAGATACGCAGTATTTT
V gene: TRBV6-4; J gene: TRBJ2-3; D gene: TRBD2; clone size: .; CDR3 protein: CTCSFPYQLAGGLTDTQYF; CDR3 DNA: TGTACCTGCAGTTTTCCCTACCAACTAGCGGGAGGCCTCACAGATACGCAGTATTTT
V gene: TRBV7-9; J gene: TRBJ2-7; D gene: .; clone size: many; CDR3 protein: CASRTGPTYEQYF; CDR3 DNA: TGTGCCAGCAGGACTGGGCCAACCTACGAGCAGTACTTC
V gene: TRBV7-9; J gene: TRBJ2-2; D gene: TRBD1; clone size: few; CDR3 protein: CASSIMTGQTNVRELFF; CDR3 DNA: TGTGCCAGCAGCATAATGACGGGACAGACTAACGTCCGGGAGCTGTTTTTT
V gene: TRBV5-1; J gene: TRBJ2-5; D gene: .; clone size: .; CDR3 protein: CASSKGQGGVKETQYF; CDR3 DNA: TGCGCCAGCAGCAAAGGACAGGGAGGGGTCAAAGAGACCCAGTACTTC
V gene: TRBV7-2; J gene: TRBJ2-3; D gene: .; clone size: .; CDR3 protein: CASSYDSRKGGTQYF; CDR3 DNA: TGTGCCAGCAGCTACGACAGTCGGAAGGGCGGTACGCAGTATTTT
V gene: TRBV12-3/TRBV12-4; J gene: TRBJ2-5; D gene: .; clone size: .; CDR3 protein: CASSFGGLETQYF; CDR3 DNA: TGTGCCAGCAGTTTTGGGGGCCTAGAGACCCAGTACTTC
V gene: TRBV19; J gene: TRBJ1-5; D gene: TRBD1; clone size: .; CDR3 protein: CASSISASWTGQPQHF; CDR3 DNA: TGTGCCAGTAGTATATCGGCCTCTTGGACAGGACAGCCCCAGCATTTT
V gene: TRBV12-3/TRBV12-4; J gene: TRBJ2-1; D gene: TRBD2; clone size: many; CDR3 protein: CASSSPIAGVYNEQFF; CDR3 DNA: TGTGCCAGCAGTTCGCCCATAGCGGGGGTCTACAATGAGCAGTTCTTC
V gene: TRBV6-1; J gene: TRBJ1-5; D gene: .; clone size: .; CDR3 protein: CASSELGVQPQHF; CDR3 DNA: TGTGCCAGCAGTGAACTGGGGGTGCAGCCCCAGCATTTT
V gene: TRBV7-9; J gene: TRBJ2-7; D gene: TRBD2; clone size: .; CDR3 protein: CASSLLGTSDEQYF; CDR3 DNA: TGTGCCAGCAGCTTACTGGGGACTAGCGACGAGCAGTACTTC
V gene: TRBV10-3; J gene: TRBJ1-5; D gene: .; clone size: .; CDR3 protein: CAISDVGTMPQHF; CDR3 DNA: TGTGCCATCAGTGACGTAGGGACGATGCCCCAGCATTTT
V gene: TRBV3-1; J gene: TRBJ2-3; D gene: .; clone size: many; CDR3 protein: CASSRWTGKHTDTQYF; CDR3 DNA: TGTGCCAGCAGCCGTTGGACTGGGAAACACACAGATACGCAGTATTTT
V gene: TRBV28; J gene: TRBJ2-5; D gene: .; clone size: few; CDR3 protein: CASSFYGGLQETQYF; CDR3 DNA: TGTGCCAGCAGTTTCTACGGGGGACTCCAAGAGACCCAGTACTTC
V gene: TRBV15; J gene: TRBJ2-5; D gene: TRBD2; clone size: large; CDR3 protein: CATSREAGETQYF; CDR3 DNA: TGTGCCACCAGCAGAGAAGCGGGGGAGACCCAGTACTTC
V gene: TRBV12-3/TRBV12-4; J gene: TRBJ1-5; D gene: .; clone size: few; CDR3 protein: CATTRSGLSNQPQHF; CDR3 DNA: TGTGCCACCACGAGGTCTGGTCTTAGCAATCAGCCCCAGCATTTT
V gene: TRBV5-1; J gene: TRBJ2-1; D gene: TRBD2; clone size: .; CDR3 protein: CASSLVLAGASSEQFF; CDR3 DNA: TGCGCCAGCAGCTTGGTACTAGCGGGAGCCTCAAGTGAGCAGTTCTTC
V gene: TRBV4-3; J gene: TRBJ2-7; D gene: .; clone size: .; CDR3 protein: CASSQDAGGGYEQYF; CDR3 DNA: TGCGCCAGCAGCCAAGATGCCGGGGGCGGGTACGAGCAGTACTTC
V gene: TRBV2; J gene: TRBJ2-1; D gene: TRBD1; clone size: .; CDR3 protein: CASRPTGSSYNEQFF; CDR3 DNA: TGTGCCAGCAGACCGACAGGGAGCTCCTACAATGAGCAGTTCTTC
V gene: TRBV7-6; J gene: TRBJ2-2; D gene: .; clone size: .; CDR3 protein: CASRHKIGEVFDTGELFF; CDR3 DNA: TGTGCCAGCAGACATAAGATCGGCGAAGTGTTCGACACCGGGGAGCTGTTTTTT
V gene: TRBV13; J gene: TRBJ2-7; D gene: .; clone size: .; CDR3 protein: CASSPSPGWIPYEQYF; CDR3 DNA: TGTGCCAGCAGCCCATCCCCGGGGTGGATCCCGTACGAGCAGTACTTC
V gene: TRBV4-2; J gene: TRBJ2-5; D gene: TRBD2; clone size: .; CDR3 protein: CASSQDLAGGVEETQYF; CDR3 DNA: TGTGCCAGCAGCCAAGATCTAGCGGGGGGCGTTGAGGAGACCCAGTACTTC
V gene: TRBV10-1; J gene: TRBJ2-7; D gene: TRBD2; clone size: few; CDR3 protein: CASSESGTSHEQYF; CDR3 DNA: TGCGCCAGCAGTGAGTCCGGGACTAGCCACGAGCAGTACTTC
V gene: TRBV29-1; J gene: TRBJ2-7; D gene: .; clone size: .; CDR3 protein: CSARNLGGEQYF; CDR3 DNA: TGCAGCGCTAGGAACCTTGGGGGGGAGCAGTACTTC
V gene: TRBV20-1; J gene: TRBJ2-3; D gene: TRBD1; clone size: .; CDR3 protein: CSARVRGQPRDTQYF; CDR3 DNA: TGCAGTGCTAGAGTTAGGGGACAGCCGCGGGATACGCAGTATTTT
V gene: TRBV7-9; J gene: TRBJ2-3; D gene: .; clone size: .; CDR3 protein: CASSLLRVRTDTQYF; CDR3 DNA: TGTGCCAGCAGCTTATTGCGCGTACGCACAGATACGCAGTATTTT
V gene: TRBV4-1; J gene: TRBJ2-1; D gene: .; clone size: few; CDR3 protein: CASSQERRDRFTIKQFF; CDR3 DNA: TGCGCCAGCAGCCAAGAGAGGAGGGACAGATTTACAATTAAGCAGTTCTTC
V gene: TRBV24-1; J gene: TRBJ1-1; D gene: .; clone size: .; CDR3 protein: CATSDFRDGSQAFF; CDR3 DNA: TGTGCCACCAGTGATTTCCGGGACGGCTCACAAGCTTTCTTT
V gene: TRBV6-5; J gene: TRBJ2-7; D gene: TRBD1; clone size: .; CDR3 protein: CASSYGTGFFYEQYF; CDR3 DNA: TGTGCCAGCAGTTACGGGACAGGGTTTTTCTACGAGCAGTACTTC
V gene: TRBV2; J gene: TRBJ2-1; D gene: .; clone size: .; CDR3 protein: CASSELSPAGIF; CDR3 DNA: TGTGCCAGCAGTGAATTGTCCCCCGCAGGGATCTTC
V gene: TRBV30; J gene: TRBJ2-7; D gene: TRBD2; clone size: many; CDR3 protein: CAWSRSGLAGEEQYF; CDR3 DNA: TGTGCCTGGAGTCGATCGGGACTAGCGGGTGAAGAGCAGTACTTC
V gene: TRBV5-1; J gene: TRBJ2-5; D gene: TRBD2; clone size: few; CDR3 protein: CASSLEGTSGTQYF; CDR3 DNA: TGCGCCAGCAGCTTGGAAGGGACTAGTGGGACCCAGTACTTC
V gene: TRBV7-6; J gene: TRBJ2-1; D gene: .; clone size: .; CDR3 protein: CASSGGTESYNEQFF; CDR3 DNA: TGTGCCAGCAGTGGTGGGACGGAGTCCTACAATGAGCAGTTCTTC
V gene: TRBV27; J gene: TRBJ2-1; D gene: .; clone size: few; CDR3 protein: CASSFYPRDGSYNEQFF; CDR3 DNA: TGTGCCAGCAGTTTCTACCCCAGGGACGGCTCCTACAATGAGCAGTTCTTC
V gene: TRBV24-1; J gene: TRBJ2-5; D gene: TRBD1; clone size: .; CDR3 protein: CATSRGGPGETQYF; CDR3 DNA: TGTGCCACCAGCCGAGGGGGCCCGGGTGAGACCCAGTACTTC
V gene: TRBV4-1; J gene: TRBJ2-5; D gene: .; clone size: .; CDR3 protein: CASSQVVVQETQYF; CDR3 DNA: TGCGCCAGCAGCCAAGTGGTAGTCCAAGAGACCCAGTACTTC
V gene: TRBV29-1; J gene: TRBJ2-7; D gene: TRBD1; clone size: .; CDR3 protein: CSVWDRGIYEQYF; CDR3 DNA: TGCAGCGTTTGGGACAGGGGCATCTACGAGCAGTACTTC
V gene: TRBV24-1; J gene: TRBJ2-7; D gene: .; clone size: few; CDR3 protein: CATSDRPTYEQYF; CDR3 DNA: TGTGCCACCAGTGATCGACCAACCTACGAGCAGTACTTC
V gene: TRBV5-1; J gene: TRBJ2-5; D gene: TRBD1; clone size: .; CDR3 protein: CASSRGTGIQETQYF; CDR3 DNA: TGCGCCAGCAGCCGGGGGACAGGGATTCAAGAGACCCAGTACTTC
V gene: TRBV7-9; J gene: TRBJ1-6; D gene: .; clone size: few; CDR3 protein: CASRYNRGNSPLHF; CDR3 DNA: TGTGCCAGCAGGTACAACAGAGGGAATTCACCCCTCCACTTT
V gene: TRBV12-3/TRBV12-4; J gene: TRBJ1-4; D gene: .; clone size: few; CDR3 protein: CASSLRQGTEKLFF; CDR3 DNA: TGTGCCAGCAGTTTACGTCAGGGGACTGAAAAACTGTTTTTT
V gene: TRBV4-1; J gene: TRBJ2-5; D gene: TRBD2; clone size: .; CDR3 protein: CASSQEGLAQETQYF; CDR3 DNA: TGCGCCAGCAGCCAAGAGGGACTAGCCCAAGAGACCCAGTACTTC
V gene: TRBV5-1; J gene: TRBJ1-1; D gene: .; clone size: few; CDR3 protein: CASSRPNPREEAFF; CDR3 DNA: TGCGCCAGCAGCCGACCCAATCCGCGGGAGGAAGCTTTCTTT
V gene: TRBV10-3; J gene: TRBJ2-3; D gene: TRBD2; clone size: few; CDR3 protein: CARPGTSGSLNTQYF; CDR3 DNA: TGTGCCAGACCCGGGACTAGCGGGAGTTTAAATACGCAGTATTTT
V gene: TRBV7-9; J gene: TRBJ2-1; D gene: TRBD2; clone size: few; CDR3 protein: CASSARGSGGLYNEQFF; CDR3 DNA: TGTGCCAGCAGCGCTAGAGGCAGCGGGGGGCTTTACAATGAGCAGTTCTTC
V gene: TRBV20-1; J gene: TRBJ2-3; D gene: TRBD1; clone size: few; CDR3 protein: CSAGTGSKDTQYF; CDR3 DNA: TGCAGTGCTGGGACAGGGAGTAAAGATACGCAGTATTTT
V gene: TRBV28; J gene: TRBJ2-4; D gene: TRBD1; clone size: .; CDR3 protein: CASSSDRDRDYF; CDR3 DNA: TGTGCCAGCAGTTCTGACCGGGACAGGGATTACTTC